The TCR beta chain under discussion was sequenced for a study of PD-L1 blockade in urothelial cancer. The CDR3 covers 14 residues. The V gene end was trimmed by 5 bases and the J gene end by 3 bases; junction bases not matched to a gene: 7. The germline V gene has CDR1 MNHEY and CDR2 SMNVEV (reference sequence). Generated by immunoSEQ multiplex PCR, the TCRdb table keeps only in-frame clones and is missing some. Of over 65,000 clones detected, roughly nine tenths appear once; the ten largest clones hold 3.5% to 5.5%. Time point: pretreatment peripheral blood. The chain combines TRBV27 with TRBJ2-7; 7 bases are a match to TRBD1. This sample comprised PBMCs, obtained around atezolizumab (anti-PD-L1) treatment. This receptor was taken from a man between 65 and 85 years old with urothelial cancer. The CDR3 region is CASSVSGTVYEQYF. The CDR3 nucleotides read TGTGCCAGCAGTGTCTCCGGGACAGTCTACGAGCAGTACTTC.